This is a list of T cell receptor beta chains from one sample in a study of T cells after yellow fever vaccination. TCRdb independently ran MiXCR on the 5' RACE reads; one entry per CDR3 protein. This sample has some 340,000 distinct CDR3 sequences, with over 4% found just once. The input for sequencing was PBMCs, taken 5 days after the yellow fever booster vaccination. Source of these receptors: a man between 18 and 35 years old who received the YFV17D yellow fever vaccine. Both conserved end residues are part of each CDR3. Each record gives: CDR3 protein, CDR3 DNA, J gene, V gene, D gene, clone size. D genes are given only for firm matches. Only some rows state a clone size, as once, few, many or a class for expanded clones.

CAISRLERGHEQFF	TGTGCCATCAGTCGATTAGAGCGGGGTCATGAGCAGTTCTTC	TRBJ2-1	TRBV10-3	TRBD2	.
CASSLAPGMNTEAFF	TGCGCCAGCAGCTTGGCCCCGGGGATGAACACTGAAGCTTTCTTT	TRBJ1-1	TRBV5-1	.	many
CASSSRDSSTDTQYF	TGTGCCAGCAGTTCCCGGGACAGTAGCACAGATACGCAGTATTTT	TRBJ2-3	TRBV6-5	TRBD1	.
CAASGASVTDTQYF	TGTGCCGCCAGCGGTGCTAGCGTCACAGATACGCAGTATTTT	TRBJ2-3	TRBV7-2	.	many
CASSLERGGGIQYF	TGCGCCAGCAGCTTGGAAAGAGGGGGCGGCATTCAGTACTTC	TRBJ2-4	TRBV5-1	TRBD1	few
CASSHGTGRNSPLHF	TGTGCCAGCAGCCACGGGACAGGCCGGAATTCACCCCTCCACTTT	TRBJ1-6	TRBV5-5	TRBD1	.
CASRMSLGETQYF	TGTGCCAGCAGGATGTCCCTCGGAGAGACCCAGTACTTC	TRBJ2-5	TRBV28	.	.
CASSKNAGGRETQYF	TGTGCCAGCAGCAAAAACGCGGGGGGGAGAGAGACCCAGTACTTC	TRBJ2-5	TRBV7-2	TRBD2	many
CASSTVKAQHF	TGTGCCAGCAGTACCGTAAAGGCCCAGCATTTT	TRBJ1-5	TRBV6-6	.	few
CASSRQGLSYNEQFF	TGTGCCAGTAGTCGGCAGGGTCTATCCTACAATGAGCAGTTCTTC	TRBJ2-1	TRBV19	.	.
CASSLLPQGSFYGYTF	TGTGCCAGCAGCTTACTCCCCCAGGGGAGCTTCTATGGCTACACCTTC	TRBJ1-2	TRBV7-3	.	few